This T cell receptor (beta chain) was sequenced during a study of radiation and T cells in renal cell carcinoma. Study-wide results and limits: Baseline intratumoral clonotype presence is unknown without pretreatment biopsies.

The CDR3 loop spans 14 amino acids. Time point denoted: baseline pretreatment blood. Regarding treatment: 15 Gy SBRT to primary tumor, nephrectomy 4 weeks later. Assay: immunoSEQ multiplex PCR; the TCRdb copy retains only in-frame clones and omits some. The sample consists of some 140,000 clones, over 75% of them appearing once. As to this clone: Antigen unknown.

This clonotype was sampled from a woman in her fifties or sixties with renal cell carcinoma. This chain links TRBV12-2 with TRBJ1-6; TRBD1, the table's D call, was not compared with the DNA. TRBV12-2 constitutes a pseudogene. The source material was blood, sampled from a patient whose treatment included radiotherapy and nephrectomy. This chain's CDR3 is CASRLDRGSTPLHF. CDR3 nucleotides: TGTGCAAGTCGCTTGGACAGGGGATCGACACCCCTCCACTTT.